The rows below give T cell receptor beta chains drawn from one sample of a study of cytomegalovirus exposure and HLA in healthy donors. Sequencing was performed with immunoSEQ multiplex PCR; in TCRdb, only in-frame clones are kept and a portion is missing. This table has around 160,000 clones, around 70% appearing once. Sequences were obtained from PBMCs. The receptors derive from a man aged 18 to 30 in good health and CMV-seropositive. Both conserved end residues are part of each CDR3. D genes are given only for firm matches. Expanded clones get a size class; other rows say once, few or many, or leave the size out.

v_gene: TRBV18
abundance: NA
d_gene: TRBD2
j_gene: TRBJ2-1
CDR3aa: CASSARAGGYNEQFF
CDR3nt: TGTGCCAGCTCCGCGAGGGCGGGGGGATACAATGAGCAGTTCTTC

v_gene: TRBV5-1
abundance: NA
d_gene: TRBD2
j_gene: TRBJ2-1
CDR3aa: CASSKASGKYNEQFF
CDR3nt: TGCGCCAGCAGTAAGGCTAGCGGCAAGTACAATGAGCAGTTCTTC

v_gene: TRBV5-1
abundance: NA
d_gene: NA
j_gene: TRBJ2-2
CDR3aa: CASSTGSGNTGELFF
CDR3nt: TGCGCCAGCAGCACGGGGAGCGGGAACACCGGGGAGCTGTTTTTT

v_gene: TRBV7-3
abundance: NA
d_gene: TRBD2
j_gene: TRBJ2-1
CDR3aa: CASRQLAGGEQFF
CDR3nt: TGTGCCAGCAGACAACTAGCGGGGGGTGAGCAGTTCTTC

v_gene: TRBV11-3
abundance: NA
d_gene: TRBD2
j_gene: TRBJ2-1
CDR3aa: CASSWGGLDNEQFF
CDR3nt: TGTGCCAGCAGCTGGGGGGGACTAGACAATGAGCAGTTCTTC

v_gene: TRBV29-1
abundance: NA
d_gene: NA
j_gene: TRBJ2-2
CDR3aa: CSVGAGITGELFF
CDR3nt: TGCAGCGTTGGCGCAGGAATCACCGGGGAGCTGTTTTTT

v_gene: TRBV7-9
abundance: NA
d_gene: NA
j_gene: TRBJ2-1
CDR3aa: CASSPPSYNEQFF
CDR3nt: TGTGCCAGCAGCCCTCCCTCCTACAATGAGCAGTTCTTC

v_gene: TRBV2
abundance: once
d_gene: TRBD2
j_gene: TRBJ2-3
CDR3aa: CASSELAGRTDTQYF
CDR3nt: TGTGCCAGCAGTGAATTAGCGGGACGCACAGATACGCAGTATTTT

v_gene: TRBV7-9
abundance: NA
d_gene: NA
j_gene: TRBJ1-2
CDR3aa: CASSFRANGYTF
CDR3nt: TGTGCCAGCAGCTTCAGGGCCAATGGCTACACCTTC

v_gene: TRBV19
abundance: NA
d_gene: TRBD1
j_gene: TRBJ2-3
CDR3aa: CASRRPTGGKNTQYF
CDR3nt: TGTGCCAGTAGACGCCCCACAGGGGGGAAGAATACGCAGTATTTT

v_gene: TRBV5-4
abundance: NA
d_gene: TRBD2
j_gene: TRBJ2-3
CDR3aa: CASRPTPGLAGYTDTQYF
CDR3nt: TGTGCCAGCAGGCCGACTCCGGGACTAGCGGGATACACAGATACGCAGTATTTT

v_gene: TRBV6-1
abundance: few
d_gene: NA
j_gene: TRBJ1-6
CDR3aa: CASWGDPTNSPLHF
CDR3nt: TGTGCCAGCTGGGGGGACCCCACCAATTCACCCCTCCACTTT

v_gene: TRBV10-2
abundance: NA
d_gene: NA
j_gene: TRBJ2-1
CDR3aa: CASSEWAGVSYNEQFF
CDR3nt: TGCGCCAGCAGTGAGTGGGCAGGGGTCTCCTACAATGAGCAGTTCTTC

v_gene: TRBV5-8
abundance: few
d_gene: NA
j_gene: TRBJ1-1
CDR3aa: CASSWTVNTEAFF
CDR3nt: TGTGCCAGCAGCTGGACAGTGAACACTGAAGCTTTCTTT

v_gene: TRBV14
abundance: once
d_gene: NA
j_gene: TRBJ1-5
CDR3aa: CASSRGANQPQHF
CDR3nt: TGTGCCAGCAGCCGCGGGGCGAATCAGCCCCAGCATTTT

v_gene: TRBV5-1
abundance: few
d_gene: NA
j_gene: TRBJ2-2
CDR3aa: CASSYTFRDTTGELFF
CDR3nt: TGCGCCAGCAGCTATACATTCCGGGACACAACCGGGGAGCTGTTTTTT

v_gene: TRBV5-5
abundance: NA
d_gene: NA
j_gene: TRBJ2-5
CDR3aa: CASSGQGHETQYF
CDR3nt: TGTGCCAGCAGCGGGCAGGGGCACGAGACCCAGTACTTC

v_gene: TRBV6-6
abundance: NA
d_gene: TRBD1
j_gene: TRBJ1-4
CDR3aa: CASSYSLRTGDEKLFF
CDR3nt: TGTGCCAGCAGTTACAGTCTCCGGACAGGGGATGAAAAACTGTTTTTT

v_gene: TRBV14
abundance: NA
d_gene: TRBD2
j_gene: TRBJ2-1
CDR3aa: CASRQTSGSYNEQFF
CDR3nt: TGTGCCAGCAGGCAGACTAGCGGCTCCTACAATGAGCAGTTCTTC

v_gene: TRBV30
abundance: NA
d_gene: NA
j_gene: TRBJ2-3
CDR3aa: CAWNKIGRTDTQYF
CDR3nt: TGTGCCTGGAACAAAATCGGCAGGACAGATACGCAGTATTTT

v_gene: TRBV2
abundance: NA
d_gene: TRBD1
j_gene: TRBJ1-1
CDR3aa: CASSVGQGWTEAFF
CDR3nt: TGTGCCAGCAGTGTGGGACAGGGATGGACTGAAGCTTTCTTT

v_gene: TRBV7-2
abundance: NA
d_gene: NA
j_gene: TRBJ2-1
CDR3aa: CASSWQRNEQFF
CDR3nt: TGTGCCAGCAGCTGGCAGCGGAATGAGCAGTTCTTC

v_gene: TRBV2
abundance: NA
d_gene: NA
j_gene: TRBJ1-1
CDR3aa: CASSLTGGGESDTEAFF
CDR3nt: TGTGCCAGCAGCCTCACCGGTGGGGGGGAATCGGACACTGAAGCTTTCTTT

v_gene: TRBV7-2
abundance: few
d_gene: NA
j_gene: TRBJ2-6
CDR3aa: CASSLSAGTGANVLTF
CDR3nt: TGTGCCAGCAGCTTAAGTGCGGGTACCGGGGCCAACGTCCTGACTTTC

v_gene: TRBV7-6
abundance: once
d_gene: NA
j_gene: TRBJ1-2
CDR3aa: CASSLAQGANYGYTF
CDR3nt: TGTGCCAGCAGCTTAGCACAGGGTGCTAACTATGGCTACACCTTC

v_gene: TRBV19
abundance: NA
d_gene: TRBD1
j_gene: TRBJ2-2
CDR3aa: CASSPPGQGAGELFF
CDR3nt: TGTGCCAGTAGTCCCCCGGGACAGGGGGCCGGGGAGCTGTTTTTT

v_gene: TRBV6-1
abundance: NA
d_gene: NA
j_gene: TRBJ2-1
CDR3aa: CASSIRDNREQFF
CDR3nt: TGTGCCAGCAGCATCCGGGACAATAGGGAGCAGTTCTTC

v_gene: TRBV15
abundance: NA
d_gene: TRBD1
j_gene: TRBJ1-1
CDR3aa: CATSRVTGGDEAFF
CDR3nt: TGTGCCACCAGCAGAGTAACAGGGGGCGATGAAGCTTTCTTT

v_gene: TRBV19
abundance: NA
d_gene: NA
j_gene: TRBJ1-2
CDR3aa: CASTSGLDDYGYTF
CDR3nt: TGTGCCAGTACCTCCGGACTGGACGACTATGGCTACACCTTC

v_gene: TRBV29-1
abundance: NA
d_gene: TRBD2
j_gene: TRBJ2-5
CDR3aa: CSVEWKTSGETQYF
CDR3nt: TGCAGCGTTGAATGGAAGACTAGCGGAGAGACCCAGTACTTC

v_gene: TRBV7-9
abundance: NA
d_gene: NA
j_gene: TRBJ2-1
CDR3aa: CASSRSSRGNNEQFF
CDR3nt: TGTGCCAGCAGCCGGTCAAGCAGGGGTAACAATGAGCAGTTCTTC

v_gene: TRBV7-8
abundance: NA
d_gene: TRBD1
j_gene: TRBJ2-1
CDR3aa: CASSLKFVRDSSYNEQFF
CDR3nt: TGTGCCAGCAGCTTAAAGTTCGTGAGGGACAGTTCCTACAATGAGCAGTTCTTC

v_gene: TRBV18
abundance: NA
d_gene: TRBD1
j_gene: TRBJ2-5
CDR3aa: CASSPPPHPGGQETQYF
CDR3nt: TGTGCCAGCTCACCTCCCCCCCACCCAGGGGGACAAGAGACCCAGTACTTC

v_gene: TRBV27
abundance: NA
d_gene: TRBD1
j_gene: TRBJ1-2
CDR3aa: CASSPDRTGVPNYGYTF
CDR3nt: TGTGCCAGCAGTCCGGACAGGACAGGGGTCCCTAACTATGGCTACACCTTC

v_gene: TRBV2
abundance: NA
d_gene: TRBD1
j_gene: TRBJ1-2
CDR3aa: CASSAQGDHYGYTF
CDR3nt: TGTGCCAGCAGTGCCCAGGGGGATCACTATGGCTACACCTTC

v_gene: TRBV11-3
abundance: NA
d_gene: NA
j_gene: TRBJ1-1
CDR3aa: CASSYQENTEAFF
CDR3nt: TGTGCCAGCAGTTATCAGGAGAACACTGAAGCTTTCTTT

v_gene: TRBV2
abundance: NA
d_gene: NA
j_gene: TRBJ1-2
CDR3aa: CASSDQPGVYGYTF
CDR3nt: TGTGCCAGCAGTGACCAGCCAGGGGTCTATGGCTACACCTTC

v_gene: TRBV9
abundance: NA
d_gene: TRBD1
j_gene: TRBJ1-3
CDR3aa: CASSPGQGDLSGNTIYF
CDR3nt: TGTGCCAGCAGCCCAGGACAGGGGGACCTCTCTGGAAACACCATATATTTT

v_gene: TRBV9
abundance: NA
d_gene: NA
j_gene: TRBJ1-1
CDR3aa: CASSKNGGEAFF
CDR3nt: TGTGCCAGCAGCAAAAACGGGGGTGAAGCTTTCTTT

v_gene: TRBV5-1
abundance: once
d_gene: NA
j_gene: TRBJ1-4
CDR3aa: CASSLEQGGEKLFF
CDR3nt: TGCGCCAGCAGCTTGGAGCAGGGAGGGGAAAAACTGTTTTTT

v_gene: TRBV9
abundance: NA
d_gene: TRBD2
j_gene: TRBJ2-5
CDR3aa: CASSPRGGGRETQYF
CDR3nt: TGTGCCAGCAGCCCCCGCGGCGGGGGGCGAGAGACCCAGTACTTC

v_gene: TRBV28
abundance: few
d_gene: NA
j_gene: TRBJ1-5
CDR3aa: CASSLLDSNQPQHF
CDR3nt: TGTGCCAGCAGTTTATTAGATAGCAATCAGCCCCAGCATTTT

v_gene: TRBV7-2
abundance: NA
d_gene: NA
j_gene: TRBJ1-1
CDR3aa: CASSLEGWGRLNTEAFF
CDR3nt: TGTGCCAGCAGCTTAGAGGGGTGGGGCAGGCTGAACACTGAAGCTTTCTTT

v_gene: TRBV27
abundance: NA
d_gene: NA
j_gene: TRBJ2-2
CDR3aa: CASSLQGSGELFF
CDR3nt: TGTGCCAGCAGTTTACAGGGTTCCGGGGAGCTGTTTTTT

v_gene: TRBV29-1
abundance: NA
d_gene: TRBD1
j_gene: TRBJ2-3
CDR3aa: CSVEYHRGGPDTQYF
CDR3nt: TGCAGCGTTGAATACCACAGGGGTGGGCCAGATACGCAGTATTTT

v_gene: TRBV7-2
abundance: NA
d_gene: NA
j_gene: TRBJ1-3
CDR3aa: CASSSLVGGSSGNTIYF
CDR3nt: TGTGCCAGCAGCTCCCTCGTGGGGGGGAGTTCTGGAAACACCATATATTTT

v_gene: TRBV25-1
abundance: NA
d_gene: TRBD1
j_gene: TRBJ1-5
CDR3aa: CASSDARDRVAQPQHF
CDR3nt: TGTGCCAGCAGTGATGCCCGGGACAGGGTGGCCCAGCCCCAGCATTTT

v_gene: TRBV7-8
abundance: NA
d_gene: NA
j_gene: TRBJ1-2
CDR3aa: CASSLMLNYGYTF
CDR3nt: TGTGCCAGCAGCTTAATGCTAAACTATGGCTACACCTTC

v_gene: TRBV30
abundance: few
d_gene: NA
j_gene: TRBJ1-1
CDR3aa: CAWSVLIEPPNTEAFF
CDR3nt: TGTGCCTGGAGTGTACTTATAGAACCGCCGAACACTGAAGCTTTCTTT

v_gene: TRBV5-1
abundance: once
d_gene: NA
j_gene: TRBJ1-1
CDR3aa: CASNPAPDTGEAFF
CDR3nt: TGCGCCAGCAACCCGGCCCCGGATACAGGAGAAGCTTTCTTT

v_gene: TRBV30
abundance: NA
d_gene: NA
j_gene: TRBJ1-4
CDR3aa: CAWSSGGSNEKLFF
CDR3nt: TGTGCCTGGAGTTCGGGGGGAAGCAATGAAAAACTGTTTTTT

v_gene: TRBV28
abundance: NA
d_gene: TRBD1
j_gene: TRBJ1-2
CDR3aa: CASRSRDRVYGYTF
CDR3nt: TGTGCCAGCCGATCGCGGGACAGGGTTTATGGCTACACCTTC

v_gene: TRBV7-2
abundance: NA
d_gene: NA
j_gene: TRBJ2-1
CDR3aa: CASSLEAAVEQFF
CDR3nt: TGTGCCAGCAGCTTAGAGGCGGCTGTGGAGCAGTTCTTC

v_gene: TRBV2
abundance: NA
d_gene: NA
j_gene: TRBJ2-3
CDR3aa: CASIGVGLSTDTQYF
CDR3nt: TGTGCCAGCATTGGTGTGGGACTTTCCACAGATACGCAGTATTTT

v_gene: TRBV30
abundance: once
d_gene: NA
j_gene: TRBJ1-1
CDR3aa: CAWNRDGSTEAFF
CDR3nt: TGTGCCTGGAACCGAGACGGGAGCACTGAAGCTTTCTTT